Each of the 19 T cell receptor beta chains below was sequenced from the same sample in a study of blood T cell repertoires in COVID-19. Only in-frame clones appear in the TCRdb table, and some are missing; sequencing was by immunoSEQ multiplex PCR. The sample yields some 240,000 clones, roughly 89% seen once. The specimen was peripheral blood. These receptors originate from a middle-aged woman who had recovered from COVID-19.

The V gene is TRBV6-5, the J gene TRBJ1-2, with D tentatively TRBD1 (5 bases). The CDR3 sequence is 13 residues long. Germline CDR1 MNHEY, CDR2 SVGAGI. V was pared by 7 bases and J by 4 bases, with 13 bases between. The CDR3 protein is CASTPPGGYGYTF. The CDR3 DNA follows: TGTGCCAGCACCCCGCCCGGGGGCTATGGCTACACCTTC.

The chain couples TRBV15 to TRBJ2-3; 7 bases map to TRBD1. CDR3 size: 15 residues. Germline V gene data show CDR1 as LNHNV and CDR2 as YYDKDF (reference sequence). The ends lost 5 bases at V and 1 base at J; junction bases unmatched: 6. CDR3 protein: CATSSGQLRTDTQYF. The DNA of the CDR3 is TGTGCCACCAGCTCGGGACAGCTACGCACAGATACGCAGTATTTT.

This chain joins TRBV7-6 and TRBJ2-2; TRBD1 matches at 7 bases. V lost 5 bases, J lost 1 base, and 4 bases stayed unmatched. The CDR3 covers 15 residues. Germline V lookup: CDR1 SGHVS, CDR2 FNYEAQ. This CDR3 reads CASSPGTENTGELFF. The CDR3 DNA reads as TGTGCCAGCAGCCCCGGGACAGAGAACACCGGGGAGCTGTTTTTT.

The V call is TRBV4-1, the J call TRBJ1-4; no definite D call. V was clipped by 4 bases and J by 7 bases, with 16 bases between them. The CDR3 has 15 amino acids. Per germline, CDR1 MGHRA and CDR2 YSYEKL. CDR3 sequence (DNA): TGCGCCAGCAGCCCGGGGTTTGTAGAGGGTGAAAAACTGTTTTTT. It specifies CASSPGFVEGEKLFF.

The rearrangement links TRBV7-2 to TRBJ1-1; D call uncertain. The V gene lost 7 bases and the J gene lost 8 bases, with 20 bases spanning the gap. Germline lookup yields CDR1 SGHTA and CDR2 FQGNSA. CDR3 length: 14 amino acids. The CDR3 sequence: CASKYRTHQGEAFF. Written as DNA, the CDR3 is TGTGCCAGCAAGTACCGGACTCACCAAGGGGAAGCTTTCTTT.

V usage is TRBV27 and J usage is TRBJ2-1; D not resolved. This CDR3 is 14 amino acids long. In germline, CDR1 is MNHEY, CDR2 SMNVEV (reference sequence). V was shortened by 2 bases and J by 0 bases, with 5 bases between the two germline ends. The CDR3, as DNA: TGTGCCAGCAGTTTAGGTAGCTCCTACAATGAGCAGTTCTTC. Translation: CASSLGSSYNEQFF.

V and J are TRBV5-4 and TRBJ1-3; perhaps TRBD1 as D (5 bases). V lost 0 bases and J lost 6, with 7 bases in between. Looked up from germline, CDR1 is SGHNT and CDR2 is YYREEE (reference sequence). CDR3 size: 13 residues. CDR3 loop: CASSLGGQNTIYF. The CDR3 DNA is TGTGCCAGCAGCTTGGGGGGCCAAAACACCATATATTTT.

The chain recombines TRBV6-1 with TRBJ1-1, with a possible D match to TRBD1 (6 bases). V lost 5 bases and J lost 4, with 11 bases in between. This CDR3 comprises 13 residues. From germline, CDR1 is MNHNS and CDR2 SASEGT. CDR3 nucleotides: TGTGCCAGCAGTTATAGAGGGGGCACTGAAGCTTTCTTT. As protein: CASSYRGGTEAFF.

The chain couples TRBV30 to TRBJ2-2; D perhaps matches TRBD1 (6 bases). CDR3 length: 17 residues. Germline CDR1 and CDR2: GTSNPN and SVGIG (reference sequence). V gave up 0 bases and J gave up 3 bases, with 17 bases separating them. The CDR3 coding sequence is TGTGCCTGGAGTGTAGGATGGGGGCAAGAGTACACCGGGGAGCTGTTTTTT. This translates into CAWSVGWGQEYTGELFF.

On this clone itself: Other nucleotide sequences from this sample produce the same CDR3. The rearrangement links TRBV12-3 or TRBV12-4 to TRBJ1-1, with D unclear. The CDR3 consists of 12 residues. V lost 3 bases and J lost 5, with 7 bases in between. CDR3 sequence (DNA): TGTGCCAGCAGTTTGCAGGTTACTGAAGCTTTCTTT. Its translation is CASSLQVTEAFF.

The chain recombines TRBV5-1 with TRBJ1-1, with 8 bases that match TRBD1. The CDR3 sequence is 16 residues long. Germline V gene data show CDR1 as SGHRS and CDR2 as YFSETQ. The junction had 7 bases not matched to a gene; V was cut back by 2 bases and J by 1 base. In DNA, the CDR3 is TGCGCCAGCAGCTTACCCCAGGGGGCTTGGAACACTGAAGCTTTCTTT. Amino acid sequence: CASSLPQGAWNTEAFF.

V and J are TRBV27 and TRBJ1-6, with a weak D call TRBD1 (5 bases). The V end was cut by 3 bases, the J end by 7 bases, with 16 bases between. CDR1 is MNHEY, CDR2 SMNVEV, per germline (reference sequence). The CDR3 runs 16 residues. The CDR3 bases are TGTGCCAGCAGTTTTACGGGTCAGGGATGGAATTCACCCCTCCACTTT. As protein: CASSFTGQGWNSPLHF.

The chain combines TRBV10-3 with TRBJ1-5; a weak D match, TRBD1 (5 bases). The CDR3 contains 14 residues. V lost 2 bases to trimming and J lost 2 bases, with 7 bases between them. Germline CDR1 and CDR2: ENHRY and SYGVKD. In DNA, the CDR3 is TGTGCCATCAGTGAGGGGGCGGGCAATCAGCCCCAGCATTTT. As protein: CAISEGAGNQPQHF.

J is TRBJ1-2 and V is TRBV19; no reliable D call. The CDR3 totals 14 residues. Trimming shortened V by 0 bases and J by 8 bases, and 13 bases separated the two germline ends. The germline V gene encodes CDR1 LNHDA and CDR2 SQIVND (reference sequence). CDR3 nucleotide sequence: TGTGCCAGTAGTATAGATCGAACGGGCGGGGGCTACACCTTC. Its protein product is CASSIDRTGGGYTF.

The chain has TRBV19 and TRBJ1-5; 10 bases agree with TRBD1. CDR1 and CDR2 from the germline V gene are LNHDA and SQIVND (reference sequence). With 5 bases clipped from V and 3 bases from J, the junction kept 10 bases outside the gene matches. The CDR3 length is 17 residues. In nucleotides, the CDR3 is TGTGCCAGTAGTCTAAGACAGGGGGCGCTGGTCAATCAGCCCCAGCATTTT. Translation gives CASSLRQGALVNQPQHF.

This chain links TRBV11-2 with TRBJ1-2, with TRBD1 as a possible D gene (5 bases). Germline V gene lookup returns CDR1 SGHAT and CDR2 FQNNGV. This CDR3 region has 14 residues. Trimming took off 5 bases at V and 1 base at J, with 11 bases between the two ends. The CDR3 DNA reads as TGTGCCAGCAGCCAAACGGGGGGTAACTATGGCTACACCTTC. This encodes CASSQTGGNYGYTF.

This clone was counted once. The V gene is TRBV6-6, the J gene TRBJ1-1; 7 nucleotides agree with TRBD1. The CDR3 consists of 15 residues. The J segment lost 4 bases and the V segment lost 2 bases, leaving 7 bases of the junction unmatched. The germline gives CDR1 MNHNY, CDR2 SVGAGI (reference sequence). The CDR3 region has the DNA TGTGCCAGCAGTTACAGGGGGCGGGGTTCCACTGAAGCTTTCTTT. Protein: CASSYRGRGSTEAFF.

CDR3 protein: CAWSLAVAGANVLTF. In DNA, the CDR3 is TGTGCCTGGAGTTTAGCGGTGGCTGGGGCCAACGTCCTGACTTTC. This chain connects TRBV30 to TRBJ2-6, with a possible D match to TRBD2 (6 bases). V shed 2 bases and J shed 2 bases, with 10 bases lying between them. The CDR3 has 15 amino acids. Per the germline V gene, CDR1 is GTSNPN and CDR2 is SVGIG (reference sequence).

This chain joins TRBV5-6 and TRBJ1-1; tentatively, D is TRBD1 (6 bases). Looked up from germline, CDR1 is SGHDT and CDR2 is YYEEEE. The CDR3 sequence is 14 residues long. Trimming pared 4 bases from V and 3 bases from J, leaving 13 bases between. As DNA, the CDR3 is TGTGCCAGCAGCACACAGGGTGGGTACACTGAAGCTTTCTTT. Translating it yields CASSTQGGYTEAFF.